This T cell receptor (beta chain) appears in the sequencing data of a study of blood T cells in healthy people across ages. The second PCR ran about 6 to 11 cycles with a sample-barcoded 5' primer and J-beta primers. MiXCR was run by TCRdb on the 5' RACE reads, yielding one entry per CDR3 protein. The sample includes approximately 900,000 distinct CDR3 sequences, almost 30% of them seen just once. This CDR3 is 16 amino acids long. CDR1 is ENHRY, CDR2 SYGVKD, per germline. V was pared by 4 bases and J by 1 base, with 4 bases of the junction left unmatched. This clonotype has a handful of counts. Separately, the same data were catalogued under a study of T cells of mothers and their children. As that report states: Healthy Caucasian mothers, three in number, and their six children were the donors.

The sequence was collected from a woman aged 40 to 50 in good health. The sample was blood. The V and J genes are TRBV10-3 and TRBJ2-1, with 10 bases matching TRBD1. For the CDR3, the DNA is TGTGCCATCAGTGGGAGGGACAGGGGATCCTACAATGAGCAGTTCTTC. Its protein is CAISGRDRGSYNEQFF.